The rows below give T cell receptor beta chains drawn from one sample of a study of shared clonotypes between healthy human individuals. The protocol was immunoSEQ multiplex PCR, while the TCRdb copy is restricted to in-frame clones and leaves out a portion. The sample carries 2.3 million or so clones, 85% to 95% recorded once. Material for sequencing was naive CD4+ T cells from PBMCs. Receptor source: a man between 18 and 35 years old in good health. Some clones in this sample may be carry-over from other donors' samples. CDR3s include the opening cysteine and the closing phenylalanine or tryptophan. The order of the fields is V gene, D gene, J gene, CDR3 protein, CDR3 DNA. A D gene is named only where the DNA matches it firmly.

V: TRBV5-1; D: TRBD2; J: TRBJ2-1; CDR3: CASRRLAGGSDEQFF; DNA: TGCGCCAGCAGGCGACTAGCGGGAGGTAGTGATGAGCAGTTCTTC
V: TRBV7-2; D: TRBD1; J: TRBJ2-3; CDR3: CASSPDRDVADTQYF; DNA: TGTGCCAGCAGCCCGGACAGGGACGTGGCAGATACGCAGTATTTT
V: TRBV10-3; D: NA; J: TRBJ2-7; CDR3: CASSTTLDSFSYEQYF; DNA: TGTGCCAGCAGTACTACTTTGGACAGTTTCTCCTACGAGCAGTACTTC
V: TRBV18; D: NA; J: TRBJ2-1; CDR3: CASSPGQSLGNEQFF; DNA: TGTGCCAGCTCACCAGGACAATCACTTGGGAATGAGCAGTTCTTC
V: TRBV30; D: NA; J: TRBJ1-1; CDR3: CAWSPQGEAFF; DNA: TGTGCCTGGAGCCCCCAGGGTGAAGCTTTCTTT
V: TRBV10-3; D: NA; J: TRBJ1-3; CDR3: CAISDQGRTFSGNTIYF; DNA: TGTGCCATCAGTGATCAGGGAAGAACATTCTCTGGAAACACCATATATTTT
V: TRBV7-9; D: TRBD1; J: TRBJ2-6; CDR3: CASSIRTGHTGANVLTF; DNA: TGTGCCAGCAGCATACGGACAGGGCACACTGGGGCCAACGTCCTGACTTTC
V: TRBV28; D: TRBD1; J: TRBJ1-2; CDR3: CSTDRGRGGYTF; DNA: TGTTCCACTGACAGGGGGCGCGGTGGCTACACCTTC
V: TRBV28; D: NA; J: TRBJ2-7; CDR3: CASTRGGYEQYF; DNA: TGTGCCAGCACCCGCGGCGGCTACGAGCAGTACTTC
V: TRBV7-3; D: NA; J: TRBJ2-7; CDR3: CASSLGTKYEQYF; DNA: TGTGCCAGCAGCTTAGGGACCAAATACGAGCAGTACTTC
V: TRBV18; D: NA; J: TRBJ1-2; CDR3: CASSELGKSNGYTF; DNA: TGTGCCAGCTCAGAGCTAGGGAAATCAAATGGCTACACCTTC